This section outlines one TCR beta chain sequence together with its context. A clone one base away is much larger, so this may be a read error. The library came from three nested PCR rounds adapted from ARM-PCR protocols. Each CDR3 protein is one row after TCRdb ran MiXCR on the multiplex PCR reads. The sample yields some 100,000 distinct CDR3 sequences, more than 55% seen once. The template was RNA from unsorted bulk tissue. The normal lung tissue was taken more than 3 cm from the tumor edge. This entry belongs to a study of tumor and adjacent non-tumor tissue in lung cancer. The CDR3 is made up of 11 amino acids. Germline CDR1 KGHDR, CDR2 SFDVKD.

The source material was distant non-tumor lung tissue. The rearrangement links TRBV24-1 to TRBJ2-7; no clear D. The sequence came from a man aged 25 to 45 with non-small cell lung cancer. CDR3 sequence: CAASDLYEQYF. Written as DNA, the CDR3 is TGTGCCGCCAGTGATTTGTACGAGCAGTACTTC.